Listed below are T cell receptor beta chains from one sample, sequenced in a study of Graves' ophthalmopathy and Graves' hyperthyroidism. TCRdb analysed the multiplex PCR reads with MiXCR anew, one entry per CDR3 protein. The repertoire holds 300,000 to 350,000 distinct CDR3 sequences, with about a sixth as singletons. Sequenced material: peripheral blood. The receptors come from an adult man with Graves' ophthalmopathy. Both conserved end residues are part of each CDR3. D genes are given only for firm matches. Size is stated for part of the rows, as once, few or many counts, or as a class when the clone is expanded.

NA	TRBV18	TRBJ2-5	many	CASSPSWLPGTQYF	TGTGCCAGCTCACCGAGTTGGTTACCGGGGACCCAGTACTTC
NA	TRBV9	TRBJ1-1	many	CASSSERRGAFF	TGTGCCAGCAGCTCCGAGAGAAGAGGAGCTTTCTTT
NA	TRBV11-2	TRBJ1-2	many	CASSSGAGSGYTF	TGTGCCAGCAGCTCAGGGGCAGGCTCTGGCTACACCTTC
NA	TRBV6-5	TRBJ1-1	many	CASSSLRQNTEAFF	TGTGCCAGCAGTTCCCTCCGGCAGAACACTGAAGCTTTCTTT
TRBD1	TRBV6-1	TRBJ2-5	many	CASSQQGGDLEETQYF	TGTGCCAGCAGTCAACAGGGGGGCGACCTGGAAGAGACCCAGTACTTC
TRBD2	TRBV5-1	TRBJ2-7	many	CASSPGLAEQYF	TGCGCCAGCAGCCCGGGACTAGCCGAGCAGTACTTC
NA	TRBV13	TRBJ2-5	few	CANSLAGGAQETQYF	TGTGCCAACAGCTTAGCCGGCGGAGCCCAAGAGACCCAGTACTTC
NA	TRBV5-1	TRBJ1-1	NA	CASSLERPPAEAFF	TGCGCCAGCAGCTTGGAACGGCCACCCGCTGAAGCTTTCTTT
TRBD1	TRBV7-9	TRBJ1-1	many	CASTPSRDRGRPTEAFF	TGTGCCAGCACCCCTTCCCGAGACAGGGGGCGGCCCACTGAAGCTTTCTTT
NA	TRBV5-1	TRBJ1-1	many	CASSLSRHTEAFF	TGCGCCAGCAGCTTATCCAGACACACTGAAGCTTTCTTT
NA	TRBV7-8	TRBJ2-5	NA	CASSLGNGVETQYF	TGTGCCAGCAGCTTGGGAAACGGGGTCGAGACCCAGTACTTC
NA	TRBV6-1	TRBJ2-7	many	CASSEVATIYEQYF	TGTGCCAGCAGTGAAGTGGCTACCATCTACGAGCAGTACTTC
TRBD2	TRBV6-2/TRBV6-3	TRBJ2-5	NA	CASSLTSGGAATQYF	TGTGCCAGCAGCTTGACTAGCGGGGGGGCCGCGACCCAGTACTTC
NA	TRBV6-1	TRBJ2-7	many	CASRPRGDIPYEQYF	TGTGCCAGCAGACCCAGGGGCGACATCCCCTACGAGCAGTACTTC
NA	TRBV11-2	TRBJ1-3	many	CASSFDPSGSRNTIYF	TGTGCCAGCAGCTTCGACCCTTCCGGATCGAGAAACACCATATATTTT
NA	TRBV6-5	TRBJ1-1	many	CASSYRDGGSEAFF	TGTGCCAGCAGTTACCGCGACGGCGGCAGCGAAGCTTTCTTT
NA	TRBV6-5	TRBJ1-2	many	CASSYGTSIYGYTF	TGTGCCAGCAGTTACGGGACGTCCATCTATGGCTACACCTTC
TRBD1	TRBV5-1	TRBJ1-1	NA	CASSLSTGAGAEAFF	TGCGCCAGCAGCTTATCGACAGGGGCCGGGGCTGAAGCTTTCTTT
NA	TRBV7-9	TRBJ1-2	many	CASAGTPVGYTF	TGTGCCAGCGCCGGGACCCCCGTAGGCTACACCTTC
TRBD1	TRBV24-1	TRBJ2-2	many	CATAGTGLAGELFF	TGTGCCACCGCCGGGACAGGGTTAGCCGGGGAGCTGTTTTTT
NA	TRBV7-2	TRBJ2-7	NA	CASSPPGTLWYEQYF	TGTGCCAGCAGCCCGCCCGGGACACTATGGTACGAGCAGTACTTC
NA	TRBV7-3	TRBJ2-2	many	CASSLFLSRTENTGELFF	TGTGCCAGCAGCTTATTTCTAAGCCGGACAGAAAACACCGGGGAGCTGTTTTTT
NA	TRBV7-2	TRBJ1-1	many	CASSLPGPATEAFF	TGTGCCAGCAGCTTGCCGGGGCCTGCCACTGAAGCTTTCTTT
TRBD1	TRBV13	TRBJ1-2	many	CASSTGQGSRTF	TGTGCCAGCAGCACCGGACAGGGAAGTCGCACCTTC
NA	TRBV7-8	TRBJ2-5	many	CASSPDWGYQETQYF	TGTGCCAGCAGTCCCGACTGGGGGTACCAAGAGACCCAGTACTTC
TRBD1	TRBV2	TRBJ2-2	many	CASSLSGGSGELFF	TGTGCCAGCAGTCTATCAGGGGGTTCCGGGGAGCTGTTTTTT
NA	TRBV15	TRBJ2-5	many	CATSLMWETQYF	TGTGCCACCAGCCTCATGTGGGAGACCCAGTACTTC
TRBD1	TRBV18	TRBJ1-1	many	CASSRGTANTEAFF	TGTGCCAGCTCCCGAGGGACAGCGAACACTGAAGCTTTCTTT
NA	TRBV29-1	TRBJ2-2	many	CSVAGAGTTGELFF	TGCAGCGTTGCGGGGGCAGGGACGACCGGGGAGCTGTTTTTT
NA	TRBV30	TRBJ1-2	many	CAWSGQDARGYTF	TGTGCCTGGAGCGGCCAGGACGCCCGGGGCTACACCTTC
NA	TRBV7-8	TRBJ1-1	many	CASRGLQGVEAFF	TGTGCCAGCAGAGGACTACAGGGAGTTGAAGCTTTCTTT
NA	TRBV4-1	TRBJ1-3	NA	CASSRNRVSTHESGNTIYF	TGCGCCAGCAGCAGAAACAGGGTTTCTACTCATGAATCTGGAAACACCATATATTTT
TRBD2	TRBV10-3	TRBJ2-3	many	CAISERGLAGGDTQYF	TGTGCCATCAGTGAGCGCGGACTAGCGGGCGGGGATACGCAGTATTTT
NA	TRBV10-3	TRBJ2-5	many	CAISDSRGTKQETQYF	TGTGCCATCAGTGATAGCCGGGGGACGAAACAAGAGACCCAGTACTTC
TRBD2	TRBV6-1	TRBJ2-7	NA	CASSGGGLGLNEQYF	TGTGCCAGCAGCGGGGGGGGATTGGGGCTGAACGAGCAGTACTTC
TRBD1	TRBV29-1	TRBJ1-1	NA	CSVDGPGGNTEAFF	TGCAGCGTTGACGGCCCAGGGGGAAACACTGAAGCTTTCTTT
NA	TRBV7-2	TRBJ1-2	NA	CASSLIGDGYYGYTF	TGTGCCAGCAGCCTTATAGGCGACGGTTACTATGGCTACACCTTC
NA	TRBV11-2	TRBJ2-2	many	CASSARQVNTGELFF	TGTGCCAGCAGCGCAAGACAGGTTAACACCGGGGAGCTGTTTTTT
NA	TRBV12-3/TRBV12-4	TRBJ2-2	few	CASRTGSGNTGELFF	TGTGCCAGCAGAACAGGGTCGGGAAACACCGGGGAGCTGTTTTTT
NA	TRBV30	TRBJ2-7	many	CAWSLSGFNEQYF	TGTGCCTGGAGTCTTTCGGGGTTCAACGAGCAGTACTTC
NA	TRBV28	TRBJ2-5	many	CASMRGLETQYF	TGTGCCAGCATGAGAGGGCTGGAGACCCAGTACTTC
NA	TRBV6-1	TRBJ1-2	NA	CASSVQGDRNYGYTF	TGTGCCAGCAGTGTACAGGGAGACCGGAACTATGGCTACACCTTC
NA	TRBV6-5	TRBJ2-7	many	CASSVGVGPMGEQYF	TGTGCCAGCAGCGTCGGTGTAGGGCCGATGGGCGAGCAGTACTTC
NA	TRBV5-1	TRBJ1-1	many	CASSLNFPGVDEAFF	TGCGCCAGCAGCTTGAACTTTCCAGGGGTGGATGAAGCTTTCTTT
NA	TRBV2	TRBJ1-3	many	CASSEARASGNTIYF	TGTGCCAGCAGTGAAGCGCGGGCCTCTGGAAACACCATATATTTT
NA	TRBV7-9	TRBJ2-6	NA	CASSLINSGANVLTF	TGTGCCAGCAGCCTTATTAACTCTGGGGCCAACGTCCTGACTTTC
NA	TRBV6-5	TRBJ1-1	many	CASSYSLGSEAFF	TGTGCCAGCAGTTACTCGTTGGGGTCTGAAGCTTTCTTT